A selection of T cell receptor beta chains follows, all from one sample in a study of blood T cell repertoires in COVID-19. The table came from immunoSEQ multiplex PCR; TCRdb's copy has only in-frame clones and leaves some out. The table lists more than 150,000 clones, 85% to 90% of them singletons. The sequenced sample was peripheral blood. Source of these receptors: a man aged 65 to 85 with active or convalescent COVID-19. CDR3s leave out the opening cysteine and the closing phenylalanine or tryptophan. The D gene is left open where the match is weak.

cdr3_aa j_call d_call v_call
ASSLGAGNQPQH TRBJ1-5 . TRBV7-9
ATSRSPGLTQETQY TRBJ2-5 TRBD2 TRBV15
ASSSGWDRGFNQPQH TRBJ1-5 TRBD1 TRBV7-2
ASSSGQFEAF TRBJ1-1 . TRBV7-9
ASSLGGQGLSGNTIY TRBJ1-3 TRBD1 TRBV7-2
ASRDPGQGRSGGSPLH TRBJ1-6 TRBD1 TRBV27
SVRGGLREQY TRBJ2-7 . TRBV29-1
ASSLRGSTSYEQY TRBJ2-7 . TRBV28
ASSPIGGEGQPQH TRBJ1-5 . TRBV6-5
ASSSSGRGDTQY TRBJ2-3 TRBD2 TRBV7-9
ASSLARLAGGPSETQY TRBJ2-5 TRBD2 TRBV5-1
ASSRGISNQPQH TRBJ1-5 . TRBV2
ASSRDREETQY TRBJ2-5 TRBD1 TRBV11-2
ASSGRVVGNYGYT TRBJ1-2 . TRBV19
ASSMQPGQGQYGYT TRBJ1-2 TRBD1 TRBV6-6
ASSEAKGINEKLF TRBJ1-4 . TRBV6-1
ASSLDEVRANYGYT TRBJ1-2 . TRBV7-2
ASSQDRRDNEKLF TRBJ1-4 . TRBV4-3
ASSPTWSSGNTIY TRBJ1-3 . TRBV4-1
ASSPIGGQNEKLF TRBJ1-4 . TRBV18
ASNTRSSVGEQY TRBJ2-7 . TRBV7-9
ASSRAPHSGSYNEQF TRBJ2-1 . TRBV5-1
ASSAGQPYQETQY TRBJ2-5 . TRBV9
AWRVGRTSGNTDTQY TRBJ2-3 TRBD2 TRBV30
ASSLDRVYEQY TRBJ2-7 . TRBV5-1
ASKAGLLGNQPQH TRBJ1-5 . TRBV2
ASSLGPQGNTDTQY TRBJ2-3 . TRBV7-6
ASSLGSIGDTEAF TRBJ1-1 . TRBV5-6
ASSISGTPSGANVLT TRBJ2-6 . TRBV18
ASSFDFSRVAQSTDTQY TRBJ2-3 . TRBV7-6
ASSGDSEIKF TRBJ2-1 . TRBV5-8
ASSLQGGSVEKLF TRBJ1-4 TRBD1 TRBV6-6
ALSSTGNTIY TRBJ1-3 . TRBV12-3/TRBV12-4
ASSFGQGNGYT TRBJ1-2 . TRBV28
ATSDARTGPPGELF TRBJ2-2 TRBD1 TRBV24-1
ASSIDRAGGPDTQY TRBJ2-3 TRBD1 TRBV27
AWSVQHKNTGELF TRBJ2-2 . TRBV30
ASSLTSGGYTEAF TRBJ1-1 . TRBV5-1
ASSGQSNQPQH TRBJ1-5 . TRBV2
ASSIRTGGSGYT TRBJ1-2 TRBD1 TRBV27
AIGALATAYNSPLH TRBJ1-6 . TRBV10-3
AWSVTGNPYNEQF TRBJ2-1 . TRBV30
ASSPSGLTGRNEQY TRBJ2-7 TRBD1 TRBV18
ASTYGTPGNEQF TRBJ2-1 . TRBV5-1
ASSSGQGTWYEQF TRBJ2-1 TRBD1 TRBV7-3
ASSARIRYNSPLH TRBJ1-6 . TRBV2
ASSPQDNQPQH TRBJ1-5 . TRBV19
ASSPSGQPNSPLH TRBJ1-6 . TRBV28
ASSLLLTGSRETQY TRBJ2-5 TRBD1 TRBV18
ASSLVRRSSGNTIY TRBJ1-3 . TRBV5-5
ASTSRGEKLF TRBJ1-4 . TRBV19
ASSSTGGDYGYT TRBJ1-2 . TRBV5-5
ASSPLGHEQY TRBJ2-7 . TRBV5-1
ASSQDIQLNSPLH TRBJ1-6 . TRBV4-2
ASSRTSGQIETQY TRBJ2-5 TRBD2 TRBV6-5